These 19 T cell receptor beta chains share one sample of origin, sequenced in a study of T cell responses to AZD1222 COVID-19 vaccine. TCRdb's copy holds only in-frame clones and misses some; the assay was immunoSEQ multiplex PCR. This sample yields 150,000 or so clones, of which about 88% are seen a single time; around 3% belongs to the top ten. The specimen comprised peripheral blood, sampled on day 0 of AZD1222 vaccination. The origin of the receptors is an adult in good health.

In this sample, this clone turned up a few times. The rearrangement uses TRBV5-6 and TRBJ1-1, with a tentative D call TRBD1 (5 bases). This CDR3 region has 14 residues. Germline loops: CDR1 SGHDT, CDR2 YYEEEE. The V and J ends lost 4 bases and 1 base respectively, with 11 bases between them. Here the CDR3 reads CASSTGTENTEAFF. In DNA, the CDR3 is TGTGCCAGCAGCACCGGGACTGAGAACACTGAAGCTTTCTTT.

V usage is TRBV4-3 and J usage is TRBJ2-7; maybe TRBD1 (5 bases). The CDR3 totals 15 residues. Trimming took off 1 base at V and 0 bases at J, with 10 bases between the two ends. CDR1 is LGHNA and CDR2 is YSLEER in the germline V gene. This chain's CDR3 is CASSQADSRSYEQYF. CDR3 in DNA: TGCGCCAGCAGCCAAGCCGACAGTCGCTCCTACGAGCAGTACTTC.

The V gene is TRBV9, the J gene TRBJ1-1, with TRBD1 matching 9 bases. CDR1 and CDR2 from the germline V gene are SGDLS and YYNGEE. V shed 2 bases and J 0 bases; nucleotides not matched to a gene: 2. The CDR3 totals 15 residues. CDR3 amino acids: CASSVGQGMNTEAFF. CDR3 sequence (DNA): TGTGCCAGCAGCGTTGGACAGGGGATGAACACTGAAGCTTTCTTT.

Note on this clone: One end of the junction varies from germline; a read error may be responsible. The chain carries TRBV7-2 and TRBJ2-1; D uncertain. The CDR3 has 14 residues. Germline CDR1 is SGHTA and CDR2 is FQGNSA. CDR3 DNA: TGTGCCAGCAGCTCCTCCTACTCCCACAATGAGCAGTTCTTC. Amino acid sequence: CASSSSYSHNEQFF.

This sequence joins TRBV6-2 or TRBV6-3 and TRBJ1-1; a possible D gene is TRBD1 (6 bases). V lost 5 bases and J 4 bases, leaving 11 bases between the germline ends. The CDR3 loop spans 13 amino acids. Germline V gives CDR1 MNHEY, CDR2 SVGEGT. For the CDR3, the DNA is TGTGCCAGCAGTCAGGGGTTCGCCACTGAAGCTTTCTTT. Residues: CASSQGFATEAFF.

The chain employs TRBV5-4 and TRBJ2-7; D is undetermined. Germline CDR1 is SGHNT and CDR2 is YYREEE (reference sequence). This CDR3 contains 15 residues. Trimming stripped 0 bases from V and 0 bases from J, with 10 bases between. CDR3: CASSLETSPSYEQYF. Here the CDR3 DNA reads TGTGCCAGCAGCTTGGAGACATCGCCCTCCTACGAGCAGTACTTC.

The chain joins TRBV21-1 to TRBJ2-1; TRBD2, as called in the table, went unchecked against the DNA. TRBV21-1 corresponds to a pseudogene. The CDR3 is 15 residues long. CDR3 in DNA: TGTGCCAGCAACCTACCCGGCGGGGATTACAATGAGCAGTTCTTC. It yields the protein CASNLPGGDYNEQFF.

CDR3 protein: CASSYSSGSNSPLHF. In DNA form, the CDR3 reads TGTGCCAGCAGTTACTCGTCAGGGTCGAATTCACCCCTCCACTTT. V and J are TRBV6-5 and TRBJ1-6; the D gene is possibly TRBD1 (5 bases). The CDR3 spans 15 residues. The germline gives CDR1 MNHEY, CDR2 SVGAGI. Trimming removed 0 bases at V and 7 bases at J, with 10 bases between.

The chain has TRBV15 and TRBJ1-5; 7 positions agree with TRBD1. There are 14 residues in the CDR3. Germline values: CDR1 LNHNV, CDR2 YYDKDF (reference sequence). The junction had 2 bases not matched to a gene; V was cut back by 1 base and J by 5 bases. Here the CDR3 DNA reads TGTGCCACCAGCAGAGGACAGGGCGATCAGCCCCAGCATTTT. The encoded protein is CATSRGQGDQPQHF.

Notes on this clone: The junction differs from germline at one of its ends, possibly a read error. The identical CDR3 is also encoded by other nucleotide sequences in the sample. The chain couples TRBV5-1 to TRBJ2-7, with TRBD2 as a possible D gene (6 bases). Germline-derived CDR1 and CDR2 are SGHRS and YFSETQ. CDR3 length: 13 residues. The CDR3 nucleotides are TGCGCCAGCAGCTTGGGGTCCGGCGGGGAGCAGTATTTC. It encodes CASSLGSGGEQYF.

V is TRBV28 and J is TRBJ2-1; possibly TRBD2 for D (5 bases). The CDR3 runs to 18 residues. Trimming stripped 6 bases from V and 4 bases from J, with 25 bases between. The germline gives CDR1 MDHEN, CDR2 SYDVKM. For the CDR3, the DNA is TGTGCCAGCAGGCCGCGCCCCAGTTCGAGTCGGGGATACAATGAGCAGTTCTTC. It yields the protein CASRPRPSSSRGYNEQFF.

V is TRBV29-1 and J is TRBJ2-2; 11 nucleotides align to TRBD2. This CDR3 contains 18 residues. V lost 8 bases and J lost 4; bases outside the gene matches: 18. Germline CDR1 SQVTM, CDR2 ANQGSEA. CDR3 region: CSPNRGLAVRGGTGELFF. Here the CDR3 DNA reads TGCAGCCCAAACCGGGGACTAGCGGTCCGAGGGGGCACCGGGGAGCTGTTTTTT.

The chain employs TRBV7-2 and TRBJ1-4; no clear D gene. Germline V gene sequence: CDR1 SGHTA, CDR2 FQGNSA. The CDR3 extends over 14 amino acids. V lost 2 bases and J 4 bases, leaving 8 bases between the germline ends. CDR3 DNA sequence: TGTGCCAGCAGCTTACGGGTCGGTAATGAAAAACTGTTTTTT. Translated: CASSLRVGNEKLFF.

The gene calls are TRBV5-4 and TRBJ2-2; D not resolved. Between the trimmed V and J ends, which lost 0 bases and 0 bases, there was a span of 9 bases. The CDR3 sequence is 16 residues long. The germline V gene encodes CDR1 SGHNT and CDR2 YYREEE (reference sequence). CDR3 DNA: TGTGCCAGCAGCTTGGACAGCTCATCGAACACCGGGGAGCTGTTTTTT. Amino acids: CASSLDSSSNTGELFF.

V usage is TRBV20-1 and J usage is TRBJ1-1; D not certain. The CDR3 spans 11 residues. Trimming took 0 bases from V and 3 from J, leaving 2 bases between them. In germline, CDR1 is DFQATT, CDR2 SNEGSKA (reference sequence). This chain's CDR3 is CSARDDTEAFF. CDR3 bases: TGCAGTGCTAGAGATGACACTGAAGCTTTCTTT.

Only one count was recorded for this clone. This chain uses TRBV6-5 with TRBJ1-3, with a possible D match to TRBD1 (6 bases). The V end was cut by 0 bases, the J end by 4 bases, with 10 bases between. The CDR3 spans 15 residues. Germline V gene lookup returns CDR1 MNHEY and CDR2 SVGAGI. The CDR3 region is CASSYSSRGGNTIYF. CDR3 nucleotides: TGTGCCAGCAGTTACTCGTCCAGGGGAGGAAACACCATATATTTT.

V gene TRBV14 combines with J gene TRBJ2-7; no reliable D call. The CDR3 has 13 residues. Trimming took off 1 base at V and 6 bases at J, with 10 bases between the two ends. In germline, CDR1 is SGHDN, CDR2 FVKESK. The CDR3 region has the DNA TGTGCCAGCAGCCAAGTTGGCCGGACCGAGCAGTACTTC. It encodes CASSQVGRTEQYF.

The rearrangement links TRBV7-6 to TRBJ2-7; 10 nucleotides match TRBD1. The ends lost 5 bases at V and 4 bases at J; junction bases unmatched: 2. This CDR3 contains 13 residues. Per the germline V gene, CDR1 is SGHVS and CDR2 is FNYEAQ. This CDR3 reads CASSRDRGYEQYF. Here the CDR3 DNA reads TGTGCCAGCAGCCGGGACAGGGGTTACGAGCAGTACTTC. Looking up the rest from reference TRBV7-6 and TRBJ2-7 gives the full variable domain: GAGVSQSPRYKVTKRGQDVALRCDPISGHVSLYWYRQALGQGPEFLTYFNYEAQQDKSGLPNDRFSAERPEGSISTLTIQRTEQRDSAMYRCASSRDRGYEQYFGPGTRLTVT.

The chain has TRBV10-1 and TRBJ2-5; 8 bases fit TRBD1. CDR1 and CDR2 from the germline V gene are WNHNN and SYGVQD (reference sequence). CDR3 length: 18 residues. J was trimmed by 7 bases and V by 3 bases; bases with no gene match: 19. CDR3 loop: CASSDILSTLQGAGTQYF. In nucleotides, the CDR3 is TGCGCCAGCAGTGATATCCTCTCCACCTTGCAGGGGGCCGGGACCCAGTACTTC.